The clone carrying this TCR beta chain was recorded at least ten times. The antigen is not known. V shed 7 bases and J shed 4 bases, with 16 bases lying between them. CDR1 is SGHAT and CDR2 is FQNNGV in the germline V gene. This CDR3 is built from 14 residues. This record comes from a study of CD8 T cells in ankylosing spondylitis. Quantitative 5'-RACE with molecular barcodes generated TCR beta libraries. TCRdb analysed the 5' RACE reads with MiXCR anew, one entry per CDR3 protein. The sample carries about 460,000 distinct CDR3 sequences, about 5.7% recorded once. Study results and caveats: In ankylosing spondylitis blood, a motif of roughly 8 highly homologous TCR beta variants appeared characteristic. Previously reported in reactive arthritis synovial fluid and blood were some of the motif variants. The study looked at matched synovial fluid samples from ankylosing spondylitis patients. Disease-linked clones were reported to be significantly enriched there. Disease-associated clones were CD8+ and fairly uncommon in peripheral blood.

The chain combines TRBV11-2 with TRBJ2-5; no definite D call. The TCR originated in a male donor with ankylosing spondylitis. The sample consisted of blood, either unsorted or a sorted T cell fraction (not recorded which). The CDR3 nucleotides are TGTGCCAGCACCCAAGATGGGCGGCGAGAGACCCAGTACTTC. Translated: CASTQDGRRETQYF.